These T cell receptor beta chains were read from a single sample in a study of response to subunit inactivated influenza vaccine. Each CDR3 protein is one row after TCRdb ran MiXCR on the RT-PCR reads. Seen here are roughly 780,000 distinct CDR3 sequences, around 18% observed once, and the top ten hold under 13%. Sequencing used PBMCs from blood, obtained about 5 days after vaccination. The origin of the receptors is a man between 50 and 59 years old who received an inactivated influenza vaccine. Both conserved end residues are part of each CDR3. A D gene is named only where the DNA matches it firmly. Clone size is given for some rows only: seen once, a few or many times, or a class if the clone is expanded.

TRBJ2-5 | few | - | TRBV4-3 | TGCGCCCGCTACGGTCAAACCTCCCAAGAGACCCAGTACTTC | CARYGQTSQETQYF
TRBJ1-4 | many | - | TRBV12-3/TRBV12-4 | TGTGCCAGCAGTTTCGCTACGGGGGCTAATGAAAAACTGTTTTTT | CASSFATGANEKLFF
TRBJ2-2 | - | TRBD2 | TRBV7-6 | TGTGCCAGCAGTACAACTAGCGGGGGGCGAACCGGGGAGCTGTTTTTT | CASSTTSGGRTGELFF
TRBJ1-5 | - | - | TRBV11-2 | TGTGCCAGCAGCTTATCCACGGGATATGGGGGGTTACACCAGCCCCAGCATTTT | CASSLSTGYGGLHQPQHF
TRBJ2-1 | - | - | TRBV27 | TGTGCCAGCAGTTTTCTCGGGGTGAACTCCTACAATGAGCAGTTCTTC | CASSFLGVNSYNEQFF
TRBJ2-3 | - | - | TRBV6-1 | TGTGCCAGCGAGCTAGGGGGGCCAGGGGATACGCAGTATTTT | CASELGGPGDTQYF
TRBJ1-5 | few | - | TRBV4-3 | TGCGCCAGCAGCCAAGATTATGTTCGGTCAGGGAGTTCTCAGCCCCAGCATTTT | CASSQDYVRSGSSQPQHF
TRBJ2-1 | - | - | TRBV20-1 | TGCAGTGCTAGAGGCCCCGGGACACAGCACTCGTCCTACAATGAGCAGTTCTTC | CSARGPGTQHSSYNEQFF
TRBJ2-7 | - | - | TRBV4-1 | TGCGCCAGCAGCCAAGAATTAGGGGCAAGCTCCTACGAGCAGTACTTC | CASSQELGASSYEQYF
TRBJ2-5 | few | - | TRBV29-1 | TGCAGCGTTGAGGACCAGGGGGGGGCGAGAGAGACCCAGTACTTC | CSVEDQGGARETQYF
TRBJ2-1 | - | - | TRBV20-1 | TGCAGTGCTCCCTACAGGAGGCGGCATGTTGGACCCTCCTACAATGAGCAGTTCTTC | CSAPYRRRHVGPSYNEQFF
TRBJ2-1 | few | TRBD2 | TRBV7-9 | TGTGCCAGCAGCCCTTTCGGACTAGCGGGAGGACTTCAGTTCTTC | CASSPFGLAGGLQFF
TRBJ2-7 | few | TRBD1 | TRBV7-8 | TGTGCCAGCAGCTTAGTTGAGTCGTGGGGACAGGTTTCCTACGAGCAGTACTTC | CASSLVESWGQVSYEQYF
TRBJ1-2 | few | - | TRBV12-3/TRBV12-4 | TGTGCCAGCAGTTTCTCAACTATTGGCTACACCTTC | CASSFSTIGYTF
TRBJ2-1 | - | - | TRBV7-2 | TGTGCCAGCAGCACGCCACAGGGCCCGCATGAGCAGTTCTTC | CASSTPQGPHEQFF
TRBJ2-2 | - | - | TRBV15 | TGTGCCACCAGCAGAATAATTGGGAACACCGGGGAGCTGTTTTTT | CATSRIIGNTGELFF
TRBJ2-7 | - | - | TRBV7-6 | TGTGCCAGCAGCGCCAACAGGGCATACGAGCAGTACTTC | CASSANRAYEQYF
TRBJ2-3 | few | TRBD2 | TRBV5-1 | TGCGCCAGCAGCCGTTACCTCCAGGGGCTAGCGGGGGGGGGCATCGATACGCAGTATTTT | CASSRYLQGLAGGGIDTQYF
TRBJ1-2 | - | TRBD1 | TRBV29-1 | TGCAGCGTTGAAGTCCGCACAGGGGCTTGGTTTGGCTACACCTTC | CSVEVRTGAWFGYTF
TRBJ2-7 | - | - | TRBV7-2 | TGTGCCAGCAGGGACCCACTAGTCTCCTACGAGCAGTACTTC | CASRDPLVSYEQYF
TRBJ2-1 | few | - | TRBV7-9 | TGTGCCAGCAGCTTAGGAGGGAGTTACCGCTCCTACAATGAGCAGTTCTTC | CASSLGGSYRSYNEQFF
TRBJ1-2 | few | - | TRBV12-3/TRBV12-4 | TGTGCCAGCAGTTTATCCTGGGAAGGAGGCTACACCTTC | CASSLSWEGGYTF
TRBJ2-3 | many | - | TRBV24-1 | TGTGCCACCAGTGACCATCACGATACGCAGTATTTT | CATSDHHDTQYF
TRBJ1-6 | few | - | TRBV7-2 | TGTGCCAGCAGCTTAGAGGGGTCCTCACCCCTCCACTTT | CASSLEGSSPLHF
TRBJ2-7 | - | - | TRBV28 | TGTGCCAGCAGGAAGAGGCAGAGAAGCTCCTACGAGCAGTACTTC | CASRKRQRSSYEQYF
TRBJ2-2 | - | - | TRBV25-1 | TGTGCCAGCAGTGAATATGAGGCCGGGGAGCTGTTTTTT | CASSEYEAGELFF
TRBJ2-3 | - | TRBD2 | TRBV11-2 | TGTGCCAGCAGCTTAGAAGGCCTAGCGGGGGGGAACACAGATACGCAGTATTTT | CASSLEGLAGGNTDTQYF
TRBJ2-1 | few | TRBD1 | TRBV7-9 | TGTGCCAGCAGCTCCTGGGACAGGAGATACAATGAGCAGTTCTTC | CASSSWDRRYNEQFF
TRBJ1-2 | - | TRBD1 | TRBV6-5 | TGTGCCAGCATTTTAGGACAGGGATGGGGCTACACCTTC | CASILGQGWGYTF
TRBJ2-1 | few | TRBD1 | TRBV5-1 | TGCGCCAGCAGCTTAACCCATGGGACAGGGTCCAATGAGCAGTTCTTC | CASSLTHGTGSNEQFF
TRBJ2-2 | few | TRBD2 | TRBV4-3 | TGCGCCAGCAGCCAGAGTCTAGCGGGGGGTCGGTTCGGGGAGCTGTTTTTT | CASSQSLAGGRFGELFF
TRBJ2-7 | - | TRBD2 | TRBV7-2 | TGTGCCAGCAGCTTAGCGTTTCTAGCGGGTACCTACGAGCAGTACTTC | CASSLAFLAGTYEQYF
TRBJ2-7 | once | TRBD1 | TRBV10-3 | TGTGCCACAAGAGACAGGGATTCCTACGAGCAGTACTTC | CATRDRDSYEQYF
TRBJ1-5 | few | - | TRBV12-3/TRBV12-4 | TGTGCCAGCAGTTTAGGGCGCGCCTCAGCGGGGCCCCAGCATTTT | CASSLGRASAGPQHF
TRBJ1-3 | few | TRBD1 | TRBV4-3 | TGCGCCAGCAGCCAAACAGGGGGTTTCGGAAACACCATATATTTT | CASSQTGGFGNTIYF
TRBJ1-3 | few | TRBD1 | TRBV20-1 | TGCAGTGCCCGACAGGGCTTAAGGAACACCATATATTTT | CSARQGLRNTIYF
TRBJ2-7 | few | TRBD1 | TRBV2 | TGTGCCAGCAGTGAAGTGGACAGGGCCACCTACGAGCAGTACTTC | CASSEVDRATYEQYF
TRBJ2-7 | few | - | TRBV6-1 | TGTGCCAGCAGTAAAGGCGATAAACTCCGACAGCTCTCCTACGAGCAGTACTTC | CASSKGDKLRQLSYEQYF
TRBJ2-7 | - | - | TRBV7-9 | TGTGCCAGCAGCTCACGTGCCGGTGGTGGCGAGCAGTACTTC | CASSSRAGGGEQYF
TRBJ2-7 | - | TRBD1 | TRBV5-1 | TGCGCCAGCAGCCACGGGACAGGACGAGCAACCTACGAGCAGTACTTC | CASSHGTGRATYEQYF
TRBJ2-3 | few | - | TRBV20-1 | TGCAGTGCTTACCCGGGAGTCACAGATACGCAGTATTTT | CSAYPGVTDTQYF
TRBJ2-1 | - | TRBD2 | TRBV3-1 | TGTGCCAGCAGCCGGGCGACCGGGACTAGCGGGACCCATGAGCAGTTCTTC | CASSRATGTSGTHEQFF
TRBJ2-7 | few | - | TRBV7-6 | TGTGCCAGCAGAATAGGGGCAGGCGGCGAGCAGTACTTC | CASRIGAGGEQYF
TRBJ2-1 | - | TRBD1 | TRBV5-1 | TGCGCCAGCAGGATATGGGACAGGGCAAATGAGCAGTTCTTC | CASRIWDRANEQFF
TRBJ2-5 | few | TRBD2 | TRBV6-5 | TGTGCCAGCAGTTACTCGCCAGCGGGGTACCAAGAGACCCAGTACTTC | CASSYSPAGYQETQYF
TRBJ1-1 | - | TRBD1 | TRBV7-2 | TGTGCCAGCAGTTGGGACAGCCGCACTGAAGCTTTCTTT | CASSWDSRTEAFF
TRBJ2-3 | - | TRBD2 | TRBV6-2/TRBV6-3 | TGTGCCATCAGTTTAGCGAGTTGGCGGGAGATAGGTAGCACAGATACGCAGTATTTT | CAISLASWREIGSTDTQYF
TRBJ2-5 | - | - | TRBV12-3/TRBV12-4 | TGTGCCAGCACCGCGGCAGTTCGGGAGACCCAGTACTTC | CASTAAVRETQYF
TRBJ2-2 | few | TRBD1 | TRBV6-2/TRBV6-3 | TGTGCCAGCAGTTACCCCTTAGGGGGCTCCACCGGGGAGCTGTTTTTT | CASSYPLGGSTGELFF
TRBJ2-3 | few | - | TRBV4-3 | TGCGCCAGCAGCCAAGATTTCAGGGGCCCGGGTACAGATACGCAGTATTTT | CASSQDFRGPGTDTQYF
TRBJ2-3 | many | - | TRBV10-3 | TGTGCCATACGGGCCAGTGGCGCAGATACGCAGTATTTT | CAIRASGADTQYF
TRBJ2-5 | - | - | TRBV13 | TGTGCCAGCAGCTTAGAGAACAGGGCGGGGGAGACCCAGTACTTC | CASSLENRAGETQYF
TRBJ1-1 | few | TRBD1 | TRBV20-1 | TGCAGTGCTAACAGGGGGCTAACTGAAGCTTTCTTT | CSANRGLTEAFF
TRBJ1-3 | few | - | TRBV4-3 | TGCGCCAGCAGCCAAGATGAATTGGTGGAGAACACCATATATTTT | CASSQDELVENTIYF
TRBJ2-5 | few | - | TRBV7-3 | TGTGCCAGCAGCAGAGATATTCGAGAGACCCAGTACTTC | CASSRDIRETQYF
TRBJ1-2 | - | - | TRBV11-2 | TGTGCCAGCAACGGCCGGGGGGTATATGGCTACACCTTC | CASNGRGVYGYTF